The 20 T cell receptor beta chains below all came from one sample that was sequenced in a study of metastatic and nonmetastatic thyroid tumors. TCRdb reanalyzed the PCR reads with MiXCR. This table has some 41,000 clones, 13% appearing once. Nobody among the patients had been given any treatment before thyroid surgery. Sequences were obtained from blood. The receptors come from a female donor with papillary thyroid cancer or a benign thyroid nodule (not recorded which). Some clones in this sample may be carry-over from other donors' samples.

A few counts support this clone. With a much larger clone just one base away, this may be a read error. This chain joins TRBV25-1 and TRBJ1-1; 7 nucleotides agree with TRBD1. The CDR3 is 13 residues long. Germline V gives CDR1 MGHDK, CDR2 SYGVNS. Trimming cost V 6 bases and J 4 bases; bases outside gene matches: 5. The CDR3 DNA is TGTGCCAGCAGACTAGCAGGGGGCACTGAAGCTTTCTTT. This gives the protein CASRLAGGTEAFF.

Relative to its sample, this clone is medium-sized. The rearrangement uses TRBV12-3 or TRBV12-4 and TRBJ1-2; the D gene is possibly TRBD1 (6 bases). The V end lost 6 bases, the J end lost 8 bases, and 13 bases lay between the germline ends. CDR3 size: 12 residues. The CDR3 nucleotides read TGTGCCAGCAGGGACAGCCCGGGGGGCTACACCTTC. It is translated as CASRDSPGGYTF.

This clone was counted ten times or more. The gene calls are TRBV12-5 and TRBJ2-1, with 9 positions matching TRBD2. CDR3 length: 15 residues. J lost 7 bases, V lost 5 bases, and 9 bases had no gene match. Germline V lookup: CDR1 LGHNT, CDR2 FRNRAP. CDR3 in DNA: TGTGCTAGTGGTCCGACGCTAGCGGGAAGAAATGAGCAGTTCTTC. It specifies CASGPTLAGRNEQFF.

This clone was detected many times. The gene calls are TRBV28 and TRBJ2-3; no firm D call. V lost 6 bases and J 3 bases, leaving 16 bases between the germline ends. CDR1 is MDHEN and CDR2 is SYDVKM in the germline V gene. The CDR3 spans 15 residues. For the CDR3, the DNA is TGTGCCAGCAGCCCCCTTATTGGAGCGACAGATACGCAGTATTTT. Translation: CASSPLIGATDTQYF.

This clone was counted at least ten times. The rearrangement links TRBV11-3 to TRBJ2-7; D possibly uses TRBD1 or TRBD2 (5 bases each). Germline V gene data show CDR1 as SGHNT and CDR2 as YENEEA. V dropped 1 base and J dropped 2 bases, with 9 bases sitting between them. The CDR3 contains 14 residues. CDR3: CASSLAGAPYEQYF. The CDR3 nucleotides read TGTGCCAGCAGCTTAGCCGGGGCCCCCTACGAGCAGTACTTC.

V gene TRBV19 combines with J gene TRBJ2-2, with 8 bases identical to TRBD1. Germline V gene lookup returns CDR1 LNHDA and CDR2 SQIVND (reference sequence). This CDR3 is 13 amino acids long. Losses at the gene ends were 7 bases for V and 8 bases for J; bases not matched to a gene: 6. The CDR3 sequence is CASKGQGWGELFF. The CDR3 DNA follows: TGTGCCAGTAAAGGACAGGGCTGGGGGGAGCTGTTTTTT.

This clone was observed at least ten times. This chain joins TRBV4-1 and TRBJ2-7; 11 positions match TRBD2. This CDR3 is 19 amino acids long. CDR1 is MGHRA, CDR2 YSYEKL, per germline. Trimming took 0 bases from V and 0 from J; bases not matched to a gene: 10. The CDR3 nucleotides are TGCGCCAGCAGCCAAGACACTAGCGGGAGTTCGATTAGCTCCTACGAGCAGTACTTC. Its translation is CASSQDTSGSSISSYEQYF.

This clone has at least ten counts. The chain links TRBV6-2 or TRBV6-3 to TRBJ2-1; D unresolved. The CDR3 is 13 amino acids. With 8 bases removed from V and 0 bases from J, the gap between germline ends came to 8 bases. The germline V gene encodes CDR1 MNHEY and CDR2 SVGEGT. The CDR3 spells CASRRSSYNEQFF. The CDR3 region has the DNA TGTGCCAGCCGCCGCAGCTCCTACAATGAGCAGTTCTTC.

This clone was recorded many times. This rearrangement joins TRBV3-1 to TRBJ2-7; D is uncertain. Germline V lookup: CDR1 LGHDT, CDR2 YNNKEL (reference sequence). The CDR3 is 12 amino acids. V gave up 3 bases and J gave up 0 bases, with 3 bases separating them. In DNA form, the CDR3 reads TGTGCCAGCAGCCACAGCTCCTACGAGCAGTACTTC. Translated, it gives CASSHSSYEQYF.

This clone showed up many times. The chain carries TRBV27 and TRBJ2-2, with D possibly matching TRBD1 (6 bases). Per germline, CDR1 MNHEY and CDR2 SMNVEV (reference sequence). The length of the CDR3 is 15 residues. Trimming pared 3 bases from V and 4 bases from J, leaving 12 bases between. The CDR3 here is CASSFSGVGTGELFF. The CDR3 coding sequence is TGTGCCAGCAGTTTTTCAGGGGTCGGCACCGGGGAGCTGTTTTTT.

The rearrangement joins TRBV10-1 to TRBJ2-7; 11 nucleotides agree with TRBD2. CDR3 size: 15 residues. J was trimmed by 2 bases and V by 5 bases; bases with no gene match: 5. Germline V gene data show CDR1 as WNHNN and CDR2 as SYGVQD (reference sequence). In DNA, the CDR3 is TGCGCCAGCAGTTTTGCTAGCGGGGGGCCCTACGAGCAGTACTTC. Protein: CASSFASGGPYEQYF.

This clone was seen at least ten times. V is TRBV2 and J is TRBJ2-5; unclear D gene. V lost 3 bases and J 5 bases, leaving 10 bases between the germline ends. The CDR3 runs 13 residues. Germline-derived CDR1 and CDR2 are SNHLY and FYNNEI. The CDR3 spells CASSEEGFETQYF. The CDR3 region has the DNA TGTGCCAGCAGTGAGGAAGGGTTCGAGACCCAGTACTTC.

This clone was recorded many times. The chain has TRBV3-1 and TRBJ1-1; 7 bases are shared with TRBD1. Germline lookup yields CDR1 LGHDT and CDR2 YNNKEL (reference sequence). With 0 bases clipped from V and 11 bases from J, the junction kept 6 bases outside the gene matches. The CDR3 sequence is 13 residues long. CDR3 sequence: CASSQDSGGGAFF. CDR3 coding DNA: TGTGCCAGCAGCCAAGATTCAGGGGGTGGGGCTTTCTTT.

The table lists this clone with many counts. V is TRBV2 and J is TRBJ2-5; 13 nucleotides match TRBD2. Germline lookup yields CDR1 SNHLY and CDR2 FYNNEI. The length of the CDR3 is 17 residues. Trimming cost V 1 base and J 10 bases; bases outside gene matches: 12. For the CDR3, the DNA is TGTGCCAGCAGTGAAGAGGGACTTGGACTAGCGGGAGTGAACCAGTACTTC. Translated, it gives CASSEEGLGLAGVNQYF.

Ten or more counts support this clone. The chain recombines TRBV19 with TRBJ2-1; the D gene is possibly TRBD2 (6 bases). The CDR3 has 15 amino acids. Germline V CDR1 and CDR2: LNHDA, SQIVND (reference sequence). V lost 3 bases, J lost 2 bases, and 11 bases lay in between. Here the CDR3 reads CASSIGGTAYNEQFF. The CDR3, as DNA: TGTGCCAGTAGTATTGGCGGGACGGCCTACAATGAGCAGTTCTTC.

The rearrangement joins TRBV6-5 to TRBJ1-4; D is uncertain. CDR3 length: 15 amino acids. Germline V CDR1 and CDR2: MNHEY, SVGAGI. V gave up 0 bases and J gave up 5 bases, with 10 bases separating them. As DNA, the CDR3 is TGTGCCAGCAGTTACTCAGGGCTCGCGAATGAAAAACTGTTTTTT. Translating gives CASSYSGLANEKLFF.

Note on this clone: This CDR3 fails to terminate in the conserved phenylalanine or tryptophan, so it likely reflects a read error. The chain couples TRBV28 to TRBJ2-5; 8 bases match TRBD1. The CDR3 loop spans 17 amino acids. The germline gives CDR1 MDHEN, CDR2 SYDVKM. V shed 5 bases, J shed 3 bases, and the junction held 14 bases outside the gene matches. CDR3 in amino acids: CASSPNRGTGFKETQYL. In DNA form, the CDR3 reads TGTGCCAGCAGTCCAAACCGGGGGACAGGATTTAAAGAGACCCAGTACCTC.

This clone was counted at least ten times. The genes are TRBV10-3 and TRBJ2-1; TRBD2 matches at 7 bases. The trim removed 0 bases at V and 7 bases at J, leaving 12 bases unmatched. CDR1 ENHRY and CDR2 SYGVKD come from the germline V gene. There are 17 residues in the CDR3. CDR3 sequence: CAISESTGGSSPNEQFF. In DNA form, the CDR3 reads TGTGCCATCAGTGAGTCGACCGGCGGGAGCAGCCCAAATGAGCAGTTCTTC.

This clone came up many times. The CDR3 DNA follows: TGTGCCAGCAGGACCTCCAGACAGGGGACTGAAGCTTTCTTT. Its protein is CASRTSRQGTEAFF. V and J are TRBV6-1 and TRBJ1-1, with 8 bases that match TRBD1. The length of the CDR3 is 14 residues. The V gene's germline CDR1 is MNHNS and CDR2 SASEGT. V lost 6 bases and J lost 5; bases outside the gene matches: 8.

In its sample, this clone was seen many times. The genes are TRBV6-1 and TRBJ1-3; D is ambiguous. CDR3 size: 15 residues. Germline CDR1 and CDR2: MNHNS and SASEGT. Trimming left V 6 bases short and J 1 base short, with 13 bases between. In nucleotides, the CDR3 is TGTGCCAGCAGCCCGCTTGTTGGGTCTGGAAACACCATATATTTT. It is translated as CASSPLVGSGNTIYF.